This T cell receptor (beta chain) is from a study of T cell clonality in common variable immunodeficiency. Assay: immunoSEQ multiplex PCR; the TCRdb copy retains only in-frame clones and omits some. This sample comprises 45,000 to 55,000 clones, none seen once only. This clone was seen ten or more times. This receptor was obtained from a person aged 18 to 69 in good health. The sample was peripheral blood mononuclear cells.

Incomplete CDR3 DNA: TGTGCCAGCAGTGTTTCCCTCCTTGAA. Translating it yields CASSVSLLE. The entire CDR3 protein is CASSVSLLEAFF. V is TRBV2 and J is TRBJ1-1; unclear D gene. From the germline J gene comes the end of the CDR3, since the read stops 3 residues before it. CDR3 length: 12 residues. In germline, CDR1 is SNHLY, CDR2 FYNNEI. V was pared by 4 bases and J by 7 bases, with 10 bases between.